This T cell receptor beta chain was recovered during a study of cytomegalovirus exposure and HLA in healthy donors. Primers: 60 Vbeta forward and 13 Jbeta reverse. Sequencing was performed with immunoSEQ multiplex PCR; in TCRdb, only in-frame clones are kept and a portion is missing. The sample has 150,000 or so clones, around 80% seen once. Notes on this clone: Antigen: not known.

Study-wide results and limits: Links to common viral pathogens appeared, in a later analysis, for several of the most significant clusters. Later analysis identified about 15,000 TCR beta sequences associated with HLA alleles, using a false discovery rate threshold of 0.05.

Sample: PBMCs. This TCR was sampled from a woman aged 40-49 years in good health and CMV-seropositive.

The CDR3 nucleotides are TGTGCCAGCCGGACACCCCCAGAGCAGTACTTC. Protein: CASRTPPEQYF. The rearrangement links TRBV6-1 to TRBJ2-7; a weak D match, TRBD1 (5 bases). Germline assignment: CDR1 MNHNS and CDR2 SASEGT. This CDR3 region has 11 residues. The V end lost 8 bases, the J end lost 7 bases, and 12 bases lay between the germline ends.